The TCR beta chain under discussion was sequenced for a study of blood T cell repertoires in COVID-19. Study-wide context: Italy, Spain and the United States were the sources of the convalescent and acute COVID-19 samples. T cells, B-cell-depleted T cells, or PBMCs supplied cDNA or gDNA.

Only in-frame clones appear in the TCRdb table, and some are missing; sequencing was by immunoSEQ multiplex PCR. The sample lists 52,000 or so clones; about 83% were seen once. The material sequenced was peripheral blood. The clonotype was recovered from a man between 35 and 55 years old with acute or convalescent COVID-19.

CDR3 in amino acids: CAGGQGANEQFF. The CDR3 DNA is TGTGCCGGAGGACAGGGGGCCAATGAGCAGTTCTTC. The chain joins TRBV30 to TRBJ2-1, with TRBD1 identical over 11 bases. J gave up 6 bases and V 8 bases, and 3 bases lay outside the gene matches. Germline assignment: CDR1 GTSNPN and CDR2 SVGIG (reference sequence). This CDR3 has 12 amino acids.